A single sample is the source of the 18 T cell receptor beta chains below, sequenced in a study of cytomegalovirus exposure and HLA in healthy donors. The method was immunoSEQ multiplex PCR; TCRdb's version includes in-frame clones alone and lacks a portion of them. Of under 350,000 clones in the sample, around 85% are singletons; the top ten hold 1%. The source material was PBMCs. The receptors shown here come from a woman aged 18-35 years in good health and CMV-seronegative.

This chain connects TRBV30 to TRBJ1-2; the D gene is possibly TRBD1 (5 bases). Germline CDR1 and CDR2: GTSNPN and SVGIG (reference sequence). There are 15 residues in the CDR3. The ends were cut back, 3 bases at V and 4 bases at J, with 18 bases in the middle. The CDR3 DNA sequence: TGTGCCTGGAGATTTGGGCAGGGCGATTTCTATGGCTACACCTTC. It codes for CAWRFGQGDFYGYTF. Full variable domain (remainder filled in from reference TRBV30 and TRBJ1-2): SQTIHQWPATLVQPVGSPLSLECTVEGTSNPNLYWYRQAAGRGLQLLFYSVGIGQISSEVPQNLSASRPQDRQFILSSKKLLLSDSGFYLCAWRFGQGDFYGYTFGSGTRLTVV.

The sample holds one count of this clone. The V call is TRBV7-2, the J call TRBJ2-3, with a tentative D call TRBD2 (5 bases). CDR1 and CDR2 from the germline V gene are SGHTA and FQGNSA. Between the trimmed V and J ends, which lost 5 bases and 2 bases, there was a span of 17 bases. This CDR3 has 16 amino acids. CDR3 DNA sequence: TGTGCCAGCAGCCCCCGAGGGCGTCCTCTCACAGATACGCAGTATTTT. Translating gives CASSPRGRPLTDTQYF.

This clone was detected many times. V gene TRBV6-4 combines with J gene TRBJ2-1; 9 nucleotides match TRBD2. The V segment lost 3 bases and the J segment 2 bases; nucleotides outside the gene matches: 2. The CDR3 is 15 amino acids. CDR1 and CDR2 from the germline V gene are MRHNA and SNTAGT. The CDR3 spells CASSESSGAYNEQFF. CDR3 in DNA: TGTGCCAGCAGTGAGTCTAGCGGGGCCTACAATGAGCAGTTCTTC.

V usage is TRBV5-6 and J usage is TRBJ2-7; 11 bases agree with TRBD2. The CDR3 is 15 residues long. Germline CDR1 reads SGHDT; CDR2 reads YYEEEE. V gave up 4 bases and J gave up 2 bases; unmatched junction bases: 5. The CDR3 loop reads CASSLGTSGAYEQYF. CDR3 nucleotide sequence: TGTGCCAGCAGCCTAGGGACTAGCGGCGCCTACGAGCAGTACTTC. The full variable domain, with the rest looked up from reference TRBV5-6 and TRBJ2-7, is DAGVTQSPTHLIKTRGQQVTLRCSPKSGHDTVSWYQQALGQGPQFIFQYYEEEERQRGNFPDRFSGHQFPNYSSELNVNALLLGDSALYLCASSLGTSGAYEQYFGPGTRLTVT.

The chain employs TRBV5-1 and TRBJ1-1; D call uncertain. Trimming took 0 bases from V and 2 from J, leaving 11 bases between them. Germline lookup yields CDR1 SGHRS and CDR2 YFSETQ. The CDR3 covers 15 residues. CDR3 DNA: TGCGCCAGCAGCTTGGTGGCGGGAATCAACACTGAAGCTTTCTTT. It specifies CASSLVAGINTEAFF.

The rearrangement joins TRBV6-1 to TRBJ2-7; D is unresolved. Between the trimmed V and J ends, which lost 3 bases and 4 bases, there was a span of 13 bases. The CDR3 contains 14 residues. Germline lookup yields CDR1 MNHNS and CDR2 SASEGT. The CDR3 here is CASSDPQALYEQYF. DNA for the CDR3: TGTGCCAGCAGTGACCCCCAGGCCCTTTACGAGCAGTACTTC.

There are a few counts of this clone. The rearrangement joins TRBV14 to TRBJ2-7; 8 nucleotides align to TRBD1. The CDR3 has 15 residues. J lost 3 bases, V lost 1 base, and 5 bases had no gene match. In germline, CDR1 is SGHDN, CDR2 FVKESK. CDR3 in amino acids: CASSQGTGYNYEQYF. In DNA, the CDR3 is TGTGCCAGCAGCCAAGGGACAGGGTATAACTACGAGCAGTACTTC.

This chain connects TRBV5-1 to TRBJ2-1, with D possibly matching TRBD1 (5 bases). The CDR3 covers 17 residues. With 0 bases removed from V and 3 bases from J, the gap between germline ends came to 16 bases. Germline V gene lookup returns CDR1 SGHRS and CDR2 YFSETQ. The CDR3 is CASSLVLRGHLYNEQFF. Here the CDR3 DNA reads TGCGCCAGCAGCTTGGTCCTCCGCGGACACCTCTACAATGAGCAGTTCTTC.

The chain uses TRBV5-1 and TRBJ2-7, with TRBD1 matching 9 bases. V trimming: 4 bases; J trimming: 6 bases; junction bases outside the gene matches: 14. Per the germline V gene, CDR1 is SGHRS and CDR2 is YFSETQ. The CDR3 contains 16 residues. The CDR3 DNA sequence: TGCGCCAGCAGCCCTGACAGGGGGTACTTCGGGATCGAGCAGTACTTC. Translating it yields CASSPDRGYFGIEQYF.

This sequence joins TRBV9 and TRBJ2-5, with D possibly TRBD2 on 5 matching bases. Germline V gives CDR1 SGDLS, CDR2 YYNGEE. This CDR3 has 12 residues. Trimming removed 5 bases from V and 0 bases from J, with 5 bases in between. CDR3 region: CASRGDQETQYF. In DNA, the CDR3 is TGTGCCAGCAGGGGAGACCAAGAGACCCAGTACTTC.

The V call is TRBV7-9, the J call TRBJ1-4, with D perhaps TRBD1 (5 bases). CDR3 length: 15 amino acids. V dropped 11 bases and J dropped 5 bases, with 21 bases sitting between them. Germline assignment: CDR1 SEHNR and CDR2 FQNEAQ (reference sequence). The CDR3 nucleotides read TGTGCCCAGCAATCGGTAGACAGACTGAATGAAAAACTGTTTTTT. This gives the protein CAQQSVDRLNEKLFF.

The chain employs TRBV10-3 and TRBJ1-1; D unresolved. V was shortened by 11 bases and J by 0 bases, with 13 bases between the two germline ends. CDR3 length equals 13 residues. CDR1 ENHRY and CDR2 SYGVKD come from the germline V gene. DNA for the CDR3: TGTGCCCTAAGGCGGCAGATGAACACTGAAGCTTTCTTT. It yields the protein CALRRQMNTEAFF.

With respect to this clone: The sample carries other DNA sequences with the same CDR3. In nucleotides, the CDR3 is TGCGCCAGCAGCCCAGGACAGGCCGCCTACGAGCAGTACTTC. It is translated as CASSPGQAAYEQYF. V gene TRBV5-1 combines with J gene TRBJ2-7, with 7 positions matching TRBD1. The CDR3 totals 14 residues. J gave up 2 bases and V 4 bases, and 6 bases lay outside the gene matches. Germline loops: CDR1 SGHRS, CDR2 YFSETQ.

This chain connects TRBV28 to TRBJ2-3, with TRBD2 as a possible D gene (6 bases). The CDR3 is made up of 16 amino acids. The germline V and J ends were trimmed by 0 bases and 5 bases, with 15 bases remaining between them. Germline CDR1 and CDR2: MDHEN and SYDVKM. The CDR3 DNA follows: TGTGCCAGCAGTTTATGGACAGCGGGCGCGATAGATACGCAGTATTTT. It encodes CASSLWTAGAIDTQYF.

The table lists this clone with a count of one. The chain employs TRBV7-2 and TRBJ1-5, with TRBD1 identical over 7 bases. The V gene's germline CDR1 is SGHTA and CDR2 FQGNSA. V lost 6 bases to trimming and J lost 6 bases; unmatched junction nucleotides: 5. This CDR3 has 13 amino acids. CDR3 sequence reads: CASSSDRSQPQHF. The CDR3 DNA follows: TGTGCCAGCAGTTCGGACAGGAGTCAGCCCCAGCATTTT.

The CDR3 region has the DNA TGTGCCAGCAGCCCACGACTAGCGGGGTTTTACGAGCAGTACTTC. Translation gives CASSPRLAGFYEQYF. The chain uses TRBV9 and TRBJ2-7, with TRBD2 identical over 11 bases. CDR1 is SGDLS, CDR2 YYNGEE, per germline. V was pared by 4 bases and J by 4 bases, with 7 bases of the junction left unmatched. This CDR3 spans 15 amino acids.

J is TRBJ1-2 and V is TRBV5-1; 9 bases agree with TRBD1. The J segment lost 7 bases and the V segment lost 2 bases, leaving 3 bases of the junction unmatched. In germline, CDR1 is SGHRS, CDR2 YFSETQ. The CDR3 contains 13 residues. CDR3 bases: TGCGCCAGCAGCTTAGGACAGGGGTCTGGCTACACCTTC. It translates to CASSLGQGSGYTF. The full variable domain, completed using reference TRBV5-1 and TRBJ1-2, is KAGVTQTPRYLIKTRGQQVTLSCSPISGHRSVSWYQQTPGQGLQFLFEYFSETQRNKGNFPGRFSGRQFSNSRSEMNVSTLELGDSALYLCASSLGQGSGYTFGSGTRLTVV.

The gene calls are TRBV4-3 and TRBJ1-2, with 7 bases identical to TRBD1. The junction had 11 bases not matched to a gene; V was cut back by 5 bases and J by 8 bases. CDR1 is LGHNA, CDR2 YSLEER, per germline. The CDR3 length is 14 residues. CDR3 bases: TGCGCCAGCAGCTTTACCCGACAGGGAAGCGGCTACACCTTC. It encodes CASSFTRQGSGYTF.